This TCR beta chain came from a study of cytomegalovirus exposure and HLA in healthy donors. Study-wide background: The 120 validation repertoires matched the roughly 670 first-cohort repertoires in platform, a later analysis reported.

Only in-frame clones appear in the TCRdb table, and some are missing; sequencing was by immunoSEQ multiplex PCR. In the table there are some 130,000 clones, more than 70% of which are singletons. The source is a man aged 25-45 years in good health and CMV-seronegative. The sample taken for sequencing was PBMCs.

In DNA, the CDR3 is TGCAGCGGGGGAGGGACTAGCGAGGAGGGGTATGAGCAGTTCTTC. It translates to CSGGGTSEEGYEQFF. The chain links TRBV29-1 to TRBJ2-1; 10 bases fit TRBD2. CDR1 and CDR2 from the germline V gene are SQVTM and ANQGSEA. The CDR3 totals 15 residues. After removal of 7 bases from V and 8 bases from J, the junction contained 14 bases not matched to a gene.